This note documents a single TCR beta chain sequence. Its cognate antigen is unknown. This sample was taken from a study of blood T cells in healthy people across ages. Study-wide results and limits: A roughly linear fall in TCR beta diversity per million T cells was seen with increasing age.

Roughly 10 milliliters of peripheral blood were drawn from each donor. Together with a sample-barcoded 5' primer, a J-beta primer mix was included in a second PCR lasting about 6 to 11 cycles. All samples yielded 2.5 million or more CDR3-containing paired-end reads. TCRdb analysed the 5' RACE reads with MiXCR anew, one entry per CDR3 protein. The repertoire holds some 1 million distinct CDR3 sequences, with 40% to 55% as singletons. Sequenced sample: blood. This clonotype was obtained from a woman in her sixties or seventies in good health.

The CDR3 coding sequence is TGTGCCAGCAGGGCTAGCGGGTACAATGAGCAGTTCTTC. It specifies CASRASGYNEQFF. This chain joins TRBV12-3 or TRBV12-4 and TRBJ2-1; TRBD2 matches at 8 bases. V trimming: 6 bases; J trimming: 4 bases; junction bases outside the gene matches: 2. The CDR3 has 13 residues.